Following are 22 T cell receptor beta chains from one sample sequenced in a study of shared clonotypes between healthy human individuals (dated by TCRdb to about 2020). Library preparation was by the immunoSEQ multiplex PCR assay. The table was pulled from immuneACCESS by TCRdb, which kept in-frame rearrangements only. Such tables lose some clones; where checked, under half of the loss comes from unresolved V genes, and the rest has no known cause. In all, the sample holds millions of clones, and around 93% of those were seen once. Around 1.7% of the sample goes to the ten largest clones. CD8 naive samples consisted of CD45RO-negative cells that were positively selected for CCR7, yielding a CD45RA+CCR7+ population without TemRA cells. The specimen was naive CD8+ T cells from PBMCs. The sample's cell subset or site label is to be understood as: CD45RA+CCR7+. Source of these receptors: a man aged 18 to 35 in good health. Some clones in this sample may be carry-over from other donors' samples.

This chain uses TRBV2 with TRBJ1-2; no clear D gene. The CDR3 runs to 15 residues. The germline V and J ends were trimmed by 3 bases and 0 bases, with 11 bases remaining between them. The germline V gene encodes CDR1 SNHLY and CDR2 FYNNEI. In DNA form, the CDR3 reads TGTGCCAGCAGTGAGTTTTCACCTACTAACTATGGCTACACCTTC. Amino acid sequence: CASSEFSPTNYGYTF. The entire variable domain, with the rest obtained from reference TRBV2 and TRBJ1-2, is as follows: EPEVTQTPSHQVTQMGQEVILRCVPISNHLYFYWYRQILGQKVEFLVSFYNNEISEKSEIFDDQFSVERPDGSNFTLKIRSTKLEDSAMYFCASSEFSPTNYGYTFGSGTRLTVV.

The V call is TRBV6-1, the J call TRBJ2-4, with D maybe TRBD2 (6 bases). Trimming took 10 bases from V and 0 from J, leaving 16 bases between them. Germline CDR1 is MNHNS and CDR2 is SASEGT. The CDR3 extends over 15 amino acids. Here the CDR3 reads CATTGETLAKNIQYF. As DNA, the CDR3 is TGTGCCACCACGGGAGAAACCCTAGCCAAAAACATTCAGTACTTC.

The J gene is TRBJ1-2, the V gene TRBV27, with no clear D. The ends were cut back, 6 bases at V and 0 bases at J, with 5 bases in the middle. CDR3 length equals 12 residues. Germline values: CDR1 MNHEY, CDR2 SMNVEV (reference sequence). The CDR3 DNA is TGTGCCAGCAGGGACGCTAACTATGGCTACACCTTC. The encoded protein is CASRDANYGYTF.

CDR3 sequence reads: CASRPVDRRPDTEAFF. The CDR3 DNA is TGTGCCAGCAGACCCGTCGATCGCAGGCCGGACACTGAAGCTTTCTTT. This chain joins TRBV2 and TRBJ1-1, with D unresolved. The V end was cut by 6 bases, the J end by 3 bases, with 20 bases between. CDR1 and CDR2 (germline): SNHLY, FYNNEI. The CDR3 runs 16 residues.

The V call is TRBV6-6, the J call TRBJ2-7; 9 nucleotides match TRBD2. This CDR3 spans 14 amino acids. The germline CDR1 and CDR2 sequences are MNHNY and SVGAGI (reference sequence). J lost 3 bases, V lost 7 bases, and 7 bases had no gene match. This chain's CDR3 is CASTRGLALYEQYF. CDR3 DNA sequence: TGTGCCAGCACTAGGGGACTAGCCCTCTACGAGCAGTACTTC.

Here the CDR3 DNA reads TGCGCCAGCAGCCCCCTAGCGGGAGGTTTGGAGACCCAGTACTTC. This gives the protein CASSPLAGGLETQYF. V usage is TRBV4-3 and J usage is TRBJ2-5; TRBD2 matches 11 bases. CDR3 length: 15 residues. The germline gives CDR1 LGHNA, CDR2 YSLEER. The ends lost 4 bases at V and 5 bases at J; junction bases unmatched: 6.

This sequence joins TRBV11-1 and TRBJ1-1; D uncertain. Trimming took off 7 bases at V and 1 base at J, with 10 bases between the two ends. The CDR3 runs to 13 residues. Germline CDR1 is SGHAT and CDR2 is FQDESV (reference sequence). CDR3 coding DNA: TGTGCCAGCACCCCCAGGTCGAACACTGAAGCTTTCTTT. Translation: CASTPRSNTEAFF.

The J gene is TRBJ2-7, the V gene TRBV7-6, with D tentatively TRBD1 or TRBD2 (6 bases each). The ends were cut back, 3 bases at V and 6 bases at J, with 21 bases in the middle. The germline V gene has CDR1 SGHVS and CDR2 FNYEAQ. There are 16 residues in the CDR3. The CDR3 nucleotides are TGTGCCAGCAGCTTCAGTGGTAGGGGGGAGAAGGTCGAGCAGTACTTC. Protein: CASSFSGRGEKVEQYF.

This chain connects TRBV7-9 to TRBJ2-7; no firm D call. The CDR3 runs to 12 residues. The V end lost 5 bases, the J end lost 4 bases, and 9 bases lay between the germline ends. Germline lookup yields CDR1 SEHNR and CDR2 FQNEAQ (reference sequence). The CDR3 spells CASSASTYEQYF. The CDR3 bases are TGTGCCAGCAGCGCCTCGACTTACGAGCAGTACTTC.

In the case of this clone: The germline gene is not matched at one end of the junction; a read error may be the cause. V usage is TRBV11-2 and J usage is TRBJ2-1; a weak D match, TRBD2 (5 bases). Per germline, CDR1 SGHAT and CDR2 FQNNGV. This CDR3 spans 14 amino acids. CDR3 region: CASSSADSFNEQFF. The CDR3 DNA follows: TGTGCCAGCAGCTCAGCGGACTCCTTCAATGAGCAGTTCTTC.

CDR3 DNA: TGTGCCAGCATGGTCATGGGGGTAGTCTACGAGCAGTACTTC. It yields the protein CASMVMGVVYEQYF. The V gene is TRBV7-8, the J gene TRBJ2-7; either TRBD1 or TRBD2 may supply D (5 bases each). The CDR3 runs to 14 residues. Germline CDR1 reads SGHVS; CDR2 reads FQNEAQ. The V end lost 7 bases, the J end lost 3 bases, and 16 bases lay between the germline ends.

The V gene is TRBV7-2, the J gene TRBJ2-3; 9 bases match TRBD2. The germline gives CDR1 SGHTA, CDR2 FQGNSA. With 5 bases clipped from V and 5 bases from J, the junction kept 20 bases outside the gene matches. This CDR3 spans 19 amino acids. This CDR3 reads CASSAYIAWSGRSEDTQYF. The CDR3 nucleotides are TGTGCCAGCAGCGCCTATATAGCGTGGAGCGGGAGGTCTGAAGATACGCAGTATTTT.

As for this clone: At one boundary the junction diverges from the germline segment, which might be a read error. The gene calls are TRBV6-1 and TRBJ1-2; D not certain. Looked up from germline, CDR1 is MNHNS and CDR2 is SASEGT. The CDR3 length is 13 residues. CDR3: CASSEDLAGGYTF. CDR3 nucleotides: TGTGCCAGCAGCGAAGACTTGGCTGGAGGCTACACCTTC.

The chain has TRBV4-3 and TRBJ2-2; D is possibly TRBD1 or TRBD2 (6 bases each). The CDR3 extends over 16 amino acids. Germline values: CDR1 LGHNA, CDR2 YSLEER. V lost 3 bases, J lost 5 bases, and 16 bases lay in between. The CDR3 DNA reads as TGCGCCAGCAGCCATGGGATGGGGGGCCTGACCGGGGAGCTGTTTTTT. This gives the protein CASSHGMGGLTGELFF.

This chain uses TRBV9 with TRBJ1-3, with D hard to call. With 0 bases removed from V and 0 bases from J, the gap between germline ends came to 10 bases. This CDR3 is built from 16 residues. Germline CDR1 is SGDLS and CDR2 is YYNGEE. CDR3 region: CASSVVPGISGNTIYF. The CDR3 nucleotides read TGTGCCAGCAGCGTAGTCCCGGGGATCTCTGGAAACACCATATATTTT.

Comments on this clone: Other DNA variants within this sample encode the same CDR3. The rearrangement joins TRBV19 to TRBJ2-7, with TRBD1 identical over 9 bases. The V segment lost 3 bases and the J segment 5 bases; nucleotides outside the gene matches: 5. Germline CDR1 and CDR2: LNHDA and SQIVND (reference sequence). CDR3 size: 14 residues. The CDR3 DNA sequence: TGTGCCAGTAGTATCGTGGGACAGGGTGACGAGCAGTACTTC. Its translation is CASSIVGQGDEQYF. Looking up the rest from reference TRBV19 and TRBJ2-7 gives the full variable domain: DGGITQSPKYLFRKEGQNVTLSCEQNLNHDAMYWYRQDPGQGLRLIYYSQIVNDFQKGDIAEGYSVSREKKESFPLTVTSAQKNPTAFYLCASSIVGQGDEQYFGPGTRLTVT.

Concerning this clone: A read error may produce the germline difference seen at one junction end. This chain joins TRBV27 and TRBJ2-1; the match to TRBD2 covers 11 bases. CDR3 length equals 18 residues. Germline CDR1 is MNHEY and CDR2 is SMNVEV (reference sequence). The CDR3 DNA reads TGTGTCAGCTCCCCGGGCTTACTAGCGGGAGTTGTGTACAATGAGCAGTTCTTC. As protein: CVSSPGLLAGVVYNEQFF.

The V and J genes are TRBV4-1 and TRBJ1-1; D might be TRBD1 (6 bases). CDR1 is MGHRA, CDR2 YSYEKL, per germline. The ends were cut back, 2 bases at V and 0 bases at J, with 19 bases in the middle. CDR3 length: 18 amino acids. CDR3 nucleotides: TGCGCCAGCAGCCAAATCGGGAAGGGGGGCAACATGAACACTGAAGCTTTCTTT. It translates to CASSQIGKGGNMNTEAFF.

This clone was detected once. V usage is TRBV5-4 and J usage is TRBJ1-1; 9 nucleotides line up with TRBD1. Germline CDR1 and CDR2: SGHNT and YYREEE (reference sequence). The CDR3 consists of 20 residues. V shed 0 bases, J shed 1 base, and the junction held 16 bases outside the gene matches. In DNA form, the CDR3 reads TGTGCCAGCAGCTTGGCGGTTATAAAGGGGACAGGGTATAGGAACACTGAAGCTTTCTTT. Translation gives CASSLAVIKGTGYRNTEAFF.

The CDR3 sequence is CASSPRQGSSYEQYF. CDR3 nucleotide sequence: TGTGCCAGCAGCCCTCGACAGGGAAGCTCCTACGAGCAGTACTTC. This chain links TRBV13 with TRBJ2-7; 7 bases align to TRBD1. V was pared by 5 bases and J by 0 bases, with 7 bases of the junction left unmatched. CDR1 and CDR2 from the germline V gene are PRHDT and FYEKMQ (reference sequence). This CDR3 contains 15 residues. Supplemented by reference TRBV13 and TRBJ2-7, the full variable domain reads AAGVIQSPRHLIKEKRETATLKCYPIPRHDTVYWYQQGPGQDPQFLISFYEKMQSDKGSIPDRFSAQQFSDYHSELNMSSLELGDSALYFCASSPRQGSSYEQYFGPGTRLTVT.

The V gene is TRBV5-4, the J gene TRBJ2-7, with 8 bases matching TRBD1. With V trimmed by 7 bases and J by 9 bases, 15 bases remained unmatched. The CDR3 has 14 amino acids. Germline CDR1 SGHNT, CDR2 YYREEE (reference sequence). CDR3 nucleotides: TGTGCCAGCTCACCCCACTTGCCAGGGACAGGGCAGTACTTC. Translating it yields CASSPHLPGTGQYF. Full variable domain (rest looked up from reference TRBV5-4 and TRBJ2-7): ETGVTQSPTHLIKTRGQQVTLRCSSQSGHNTVSWYQQALGQGPQFIFQYYREEENGRGNFPPRFSGLQFPNYSSELNVNALELDDSALYLCASSPHLPGTGQYFGPGTRLTVT.

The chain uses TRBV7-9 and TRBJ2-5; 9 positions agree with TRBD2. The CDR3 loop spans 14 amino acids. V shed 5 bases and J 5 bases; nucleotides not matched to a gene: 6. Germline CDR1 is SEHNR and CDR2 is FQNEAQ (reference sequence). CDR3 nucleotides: TGTGCCAGCAGCCCGAGCGGGGGGACGGAGACCCAGTACTTC. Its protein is CASSPSGGTETQYF.